This T cell receptor (beta chain) was sequenced for a study of blood T cells in healthy people across ages. The second PCR ran about 6 to 11 cycles with a sample-barcoded 5' primer and J-beta primers. TCRdb recomputed calls from the 5' RACE reads with MiXCR, one row per CDR3 protein. The table shows 780,000 or so distinct CDR3 sequences, with 45% to 70% occurring only once. The ends were cut back, 3 bases at V and 6 bases at J, with 3 bases in the middle. This CDR3 comprises 11 residues. The chain joins TRBV12-3 or TRBV12-4 to TRBJ2-1, with no clear D. Sequencing was performed on blood. This receptor was obtained from a middle-aged man in good health. CDR3 sequence reads: CASSLFNEQFF. The CDR3 nucleotides read TGTGCCAGCAGTTTGTTCAATGAGCAGTTCTTC.